This passage covers 26 T cell receptor beta chains from one sample sequenced in a study of T cells in women clearing cervical HPV infection. TCRdb's table, derived via immunoSEQ multiplex PCR, lists solely in-frame clones and lacks some. Found here are about 39,000 clones; the top ten clones hold approximately 5.5%. Material for sequencing was blood buffy coat. These receptors all come from a woman between 18 and 70 years old with a cervical HPV16 infection that either progressed to CIN3+ or cleared (not recorded which).

A remark on this clone: The CDR3 is cut off 3 residues early in the read; its end comes from the germline J gene. The rearrangement uses TRBV4-1 and TRBJ1-2, with 7 bases that match TRBD1. Germline V lookup: CDR1 MGHRA, CDR2 YSYEKL. The CDR3 covers 13 residues. V dropped 4 bases and J dropped 6; count of bases not matched to a gene: 5. CDR3 amino acids: CASSRGTDNGYTF. The CDR3 DNA, read in part, is TGCGCCAGCAGCCGGGGGACAGACAATGGC.

On this clone: The sequenced fragment ends 3 residues before the CDR3 boundary, so the rest is inferred from the germline J gene. J is TRBJ2-5 and V is TRBV7-6; 8 nucleotides line up with TRBD1. The CDR3 length is 15 residues. V lost 4 bases to trimming and J lost 2 bases; unmatched junction nucleotides: 6. The germline V gene has CDR1 SGHVS and CDR2 FNYEAQ. CDR3 bases read: TGTGCCAGCAGCTCCCGGGACAGGAGTCAAGAGACC. The encoded protein is CASSSRDRSQET. The whole CDR3 reads CASSSRDRSQETQYF.

Note on this clone: The sequence runs out 3 residues before the end of the CDR3; the remainder is reconstructed from the germline J gene. The chain carries TRBV30 and TRBJ2-5, with 7 bases identical to TRBD2. Looked up from germline, CDR1 is GTSNPN and CDR2 is SVGIG (reference sequence). CDR3 length: 15 amino acids. The CDR3 reads CAFGGGLGNGDTQYF. The part of the CDR3 DNA that was read is TGTGCCTTTGGGGGGGGGTTGGGGAACGGAGATACC.

Worth noting for this clone: The CDR3 end lies 3 residues beyond the end of the read and is filled in from the germline J gene. J is TRBJ1-2 and V is TRBV7-2, with 10 bases matching TRBD1. CDR3 size: 13 residues. Germline CDR1 SGHTA, CDR2 FQGNSA. The CDR3 spells CASSTGTGAAYTF. The part of the CDR3 DNA that was read is TGTGCCAGCAGCACCGGGACAGGGGCTGCC.

On this clone itself: The read stops 3 residues short of the end of the CDR3; the missing end is completed from the germline J gene. The chain joins TRBV7-3 to TRBJ2-5, with 8 bases lining up with TRBD2. Losses at the gene ends were 6 bases for V and 4 bases for J; bases not matched to a gene: 13. CDR3 length: 16 amino acids. Germline CDR1 reads SGHTA; CDR2 reads FQGTGA. The part of the CDR3 DNA that was read is TGTGCCAGCAGTCCCCTTAGCGGGGTGGGGGCAGAGACC. It is translated as CASSPLSGVGAET. In full, the CDR3 is CASSPLSGVGAETQYF.

Concerning this clone itself: The CDR3 extends 3 residues past the end of the read, so its final part is completed from the germline J gene. The gene calls are TRBV2 and TRBJ2-7; D is unclear. This CDR3 is 10 amino acids long. Germline CDR1 is SNHLY and CDR2 is FYNNEI. Trimming cost V 8 bases and J 4 bases, with 6 bases left between them. CDR3 bases read: TGTGCCAGCGCTCAGTACGAG. Protein product: CASAQYE. The whole CDR3 protein is CASAQYEQYF.

This clone registers medium-sized by frequency. From the germline J gene comes the end of the CDR3, since the read stops 3 residues before it. The chain recombines TRBV5-6 with TRBJ2-7; TRBD1 matches at 7 bases. Looked up from germline, CDR1 is SGHDT and CDR2 is YYEEEE. The CDR3 has 12 amino acids. After removal of 4 bases from V and 5 bases from J, the junction contained 3 bases not matched to a gene. The part of the CDR3 DNA that was read is TGTGCCAGCAGCCAACAGGGGAACGAG. Its protein is CASSQQGNE. The full CDR3 protein is CASSQQGNEQYF.

A remark on this clone: With the read ending 3 residues before the CDR3 end, the germline J gene is used to fill in that end. The chain employs TRBV24-1 and TRBJ2-3; 9 bases are shared with TRBD1. CDR3 size: 14 residues. CDR1 and CDR2 from the germline V gene are KGHDR and SFDVKD. CDR3 residues: CATSEGQGKETQYF. The part of the CDR3 DNA that was read is TGTGCCACCAGTGAGGGACAGGGTAAAGAGACG.

CDR3 DNA (partial): TGCAGTGCTTTGGCGGGAGGCGATACG. Translating it yields CSALAGGDT. The whole CDR3 reads CSALAGGDTQYF. V usage is TRBV20-1 and J usage is TRBJ2-3, with TRBD2 matching over 8 bases. The sequenced fragment ends 3 residues before the CDR3 boundary, so the rest is inferred from the germline J gene. With V trimmed by 5 bases and J by 6 bases, 4 bases remained unmatched. The CDR3 has 12 amino acids. The germline CDR1 and CDR2 sequences are DFQATT and SNEGSKA (reference sequence).

On this clone itself: The read halts 3 residues ahead of the CDR3 end, with the missing end drawn from the germline J gene. The genes are TRBV20-1 and TRBJ2-2, with a weak D call TRBD2 (6 bases). Germline V lookup: CDR1 DFQATT, CDR2 SNEGSKA (reference sequence). Trimming cost V 3 bases and J 0 bases, with 14 bases left between them. The CDR3 covers 16 residues. The CDR3 here is CSASGGTRANTGELFF. The DNA read from the CDR3 is TGCAGTGCTAGTGGCGGGACTCGGGCGAACACCGGGGAG.

For this clone: The read is 3 residues too short to cover the CDR3 end, so that end is filled in from the germline J gene. The V call is TRBV6-1, the J call TRBJ1-1, with 7 bases fitting TRBD1. V dropped 3 bases and J dropped 7; count of bases not matched to a gene: 5. The CDR3 sequence is 13 residues long. Germline V gives CDR1 MNHNS, CDR2 SASEGT. This chain's CDR3 is CASSDPGGREAFF. The part of the CDR3 DNA that was read is TGTGCCAGCAGTGACCCAGGGGGACGTGAA.

Worth noting for this clone: Sequencing ends 3 residues short of the CDR3 end; the germline J gene provides the rest. The chain recombines TRBV7-9 with TRBJ1-1; 7 nucleotides line up with TRBD1. The CDR3 runs 14 residues. Germline assignment: CDR1 SEHNR and CDR2 FQNEAQ (reference sequence). V was clipped by 5 bases and J by 6 bases; unmatched bases: 9. The CDR3 is CASSKRTGEAEAFF. The DNA read from the CDR3 is TGTGCCAGCAGCAAAAGAACAGGGGAGGCTGAA. Filled out from reference TRBV7-9 and TRBJ1-1, the complete variable domain reads DTGVSQNPRHKITKRGQNVTFRCDPISEHNRLYWYRQTLGQGPEFLTYFQNEAQLEKSRLLSDRFSAERPKGSFSTLEIQRTEQGDSAMYLCASSKRTGEAEAFFGQGTRLTVV.

With respect to this clone: The read ends 3 residues shy of where the CDR3 ends; the end is completed using the germline J gene. The chain recombines TRBV5-5 with TRBJ2-5; D perhaps matches TRBD2 (6 bases). The germline gives CDR1 SGHKS, CDR2 YYEKEE (reference sequence). Trimming took off 3 bases at V and 5 bases at J, with 14 bases between the two ends. This CDR3 comprises 14 residues. CDR3 region: CASSWRTGEETQYF. The sequenced CDR3 bases are TGTGCCAGCAGCTGGAGGACGGGGGAGGAGACC.

In the case of this clone: The sequenced fragment ends 3 residues before the CDR3 boundary, so the rest is inferred from the germline J gene. The rearrangement uses TRBV19 and TRBJ2-3, with 11 bases matching TRBD1. Germline V gene sequence: CDR1 LNHDA, CDR2 SQIVND (reference sequence). The CDR3 totals 15 residues. The CDR3 bases that were read are TGTGCCAGTACTCTAACAGGGACAGGGGGTAGGCCG. As protein: CASTLTGTGGRP. The CDR3 in its entirety is CASTLTGTGGRPQYF.

As to this clone: Read sequence stops 3 residues before the CDR3 end, and the germline J gene provides the missing end. This chain links TRBV20-1 with TRBJ2-7, with TRBD2 as a possible D gene (6 bases). CDR1 DFQATT and CDR2 SNEGSKA come from the germline V gene (reference sequence). The CDR3 extends over 15 amino acids. Trimming shortened V by 0 bases and J by 0 bases, and 12 bases separated the two germline ends. Partial CDR3 DNA: TGCAGTGCTAGAGAGCGTAGCGGAAGCTCCTACGAG. It specifies CSARERSGSSYE. The CDR3 in its entirety is CSARERSGSSYEQYF.

With respect to this clone: The read ends 3 residues early relative to the CDR3; the germline J gene fills the gap. This chain connects TRBV12-3 or TRBV12-4 to TRBJ2-1, with TRBD2 matching 9 bases. CDR3 length: 15 residues. J gave up 0 bases and V 6 bases, and 3 bases lay outside the gene matches. This CDR3 is CASSLSGSSYNEQFF. The part of the CDR3 DNA that was read is TGTGCCAGCAGCCTTAGCGGGAGCTCCTACAATGAG.

As regards this clone: The read gets to within 3 residues of the CDR3 end, and the germline J gene fills in the rest. The V and J genes are TRBV29-1 and TRBJ1-2; D is ambiguous. V was pared by 0 bases and J by 3 bases, with 5 bases between. Germline V gene lookup returns CDR1 SQVTM and CDR2 ANQGSEA. This CDR3 spans 12 amino acids. The CDR3 loop is CSVEERDYGYTF. The covered CDR3 bases are TGCAGCGTTGAAGAAAGGGACTATGGC.

Remarks on this clone: With the read ending 3 residues before the CDR3 end, the germline J gene is used to fill in that end. V gene TRBV20-1 combines with J gene TRBJ2-2, with 8 bases identical to TRBD1. Germline V lookup: CDR1 DFQATT, CDR2 SNEGSKA (reference sequence). The CDR3 sequence is 16 residues long. CDR3 protein: CSANPGQASFNSPLFF. CDR3 bases read: TGCAGTGCTAACCCGGGACAGGCCTCCTTTAATTCACCG.

Of note for this clone: The DNA ends 3 residues before the CDR3 does, and the rest of the CDR3 is filled in from the germline J gene. The sample contains more than one DNA sequence encoding this CDR3. The rearrangement joins TRBV5-1 to TRBJ1-3; 7 positions agree with TRBD1. The CDR3 has 16 residues. Germline V gives CDR1 SGHRS, CDR2 YFSETQ. The V and J ends lost 4 bases and 0 bases, in that order; junction bases with no gene match: 7. CDR3 region: CASSRSGTDSGNTIYF. The CDR3 DNA, read in part, is TGCGCCAGCAGCCGAAGCGGGACAGACTCTGGAAACACC.

About this clone itself: The read terminates 3 residues ahead of where the CDR3 ends, so the germline J gene completes it. The rearrangement uses TRBV2 and TRBJ2-2, with 10 nucleotides matching TRBD2. The germline V gene has CDR1 SNHLY and CDR2 FYNNEI. The junction had 4 bases not matched to a gene; V was cut back by 3 bases and J by 6 bases. The CDR3 runs 15 residues. CDR3 protein: CASSDLAGASGELFF. CDR3 bases read: TGTGCCAGCAGTGACCTAGCGGGGGCTTCCGGGGAG. Full variable domain (missing parts from reference TRBV2 and TRBJ2-2): EPEVTQTPSHQVTQMGQEVILRCVPISNHLYFYWYRQILGQKVEFLVSFYNNEISEKSEIFDDQFSVERPDGSNFTLKIRSTKLEDSAMYFCASSDLAGASGELFFGEGSRLTVL.

Turning to this clone: The read gets to within 3 residues of the CDR3 end, and the germline J gene fills in the rest. This rearrangement joins TRBV24-1 to TRBJ2-5; 8 bases match TRBD2. The CDR3 covers 14 residues. Germline CDR1 KGHDR, CDR2 SFDVKD. The junction had 5 bases not matched to a gene; V was cut back by 4 bases and J by 5 bases. CDR3 amino acids: CATSDPGGSETQYF. Incomplete CDR3 DNA: TGTGCCACCAGTGACCCGGGGGGGAGTGAGACC.

Concerning this clone itself: The read ends 3 residues early relative to the CDR3; the germline J gene fills the gap. The gene calls are TRBV5-1 and TRBJ2-2; TRBD2 aligns across 7 bases. This CDR3 comprises 16 residues. CDR1 and CDR2 (germline): SGHRS, YFSETQ. The CDR3 loop is CASSLGAGSQNEKLFF. The covered CDR3 bases are TGCGCCAGCAGCTTGGGAGCGGGGTCCCAAAATGAAAAG.

Concerning this clone: The read comes to an end 3 residues before the CDR3 does, leaving the germline J gene to fill in the end. This chain connects TRBV7-8 to TRBJ1-1, with D maybe TRBD1 (6 bases). Germline CDR1 is SGHVS and CDR2 is FQNEAQ. V lost 4 bases and J 6 bases, leaving 15 bases between the germline ends. The CDR3 covers 14 residues. Partial CDR3 DNA: TGTGCCAGCAGCTACAATACAGGGTCGTCTGAA. Its protein product is CASSYNTGSSE. In full, the CDR3 is CASSYNTGSSEAFF.

As for this clone: The CDR3 goes on 3 residues after the read ends, and that part is filled in from the germline J gene. The chain employs TRBV6-1 and TRBJ1-2, with D possibly being TRBD1 (5 bases). The germline V gene has CDR1 MNHNS and CDR2 SASEGT. The CDR3 contains 13 residues. The covered CDR3 bases are TGTGCCAGCAGTGTCGACAGCACAGATACC. Its protein is CASSVDSTDT. The entire CDR3 is CASSVDSTDTYTF.

In the case of this clone: The CDR3 extends 3 residues past the end of the read, so its final part is completed from the germline J gene. The chain couples TRBV30 to TRBJ1-4; 7 positions agree with TRBD1. Germline CDR1 GTSNPN, CDR2 SVGIG (reference sequence). There are 14 residues in the CDR3. This CDR3 reads CAWRGGQASSPLFF. The part of the CDR3 DNA that was read is TGTGCCTGGAGGGGAGGACAGGCATCTTCACCA.

To note about this clone: The CDR3 end lies 3 residues beyond the end of the read and is filled in from the germline J gene. V and J are TRBV7-6 and TRBJ1-2; 9 bases fit TRBD1. Germline loops: CDR1 SGHVS, CDR2 FNYEAQ. The CDR3 runs 14 residues. This CDR3 reads CASSPGTGLGGYTF. The sequenced CDR3 bases are TGTGCCAGCAGTCCGGGGACAGGGCTAGGGGGC.